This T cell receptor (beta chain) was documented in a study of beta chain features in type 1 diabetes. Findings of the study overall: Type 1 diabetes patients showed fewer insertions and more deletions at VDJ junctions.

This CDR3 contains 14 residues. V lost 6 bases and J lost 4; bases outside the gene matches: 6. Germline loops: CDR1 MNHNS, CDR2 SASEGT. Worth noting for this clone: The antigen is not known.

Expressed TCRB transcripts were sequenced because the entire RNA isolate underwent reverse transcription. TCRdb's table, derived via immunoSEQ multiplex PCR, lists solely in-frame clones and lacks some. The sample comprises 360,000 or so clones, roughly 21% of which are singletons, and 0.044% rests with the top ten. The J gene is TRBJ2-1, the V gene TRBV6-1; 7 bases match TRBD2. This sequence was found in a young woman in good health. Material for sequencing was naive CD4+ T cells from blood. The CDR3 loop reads CASSRRREYNEQFF. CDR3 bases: TGTGCCAGCAGCCGGCGGCGGGAGTACAATGAGCAGTTCTTC.